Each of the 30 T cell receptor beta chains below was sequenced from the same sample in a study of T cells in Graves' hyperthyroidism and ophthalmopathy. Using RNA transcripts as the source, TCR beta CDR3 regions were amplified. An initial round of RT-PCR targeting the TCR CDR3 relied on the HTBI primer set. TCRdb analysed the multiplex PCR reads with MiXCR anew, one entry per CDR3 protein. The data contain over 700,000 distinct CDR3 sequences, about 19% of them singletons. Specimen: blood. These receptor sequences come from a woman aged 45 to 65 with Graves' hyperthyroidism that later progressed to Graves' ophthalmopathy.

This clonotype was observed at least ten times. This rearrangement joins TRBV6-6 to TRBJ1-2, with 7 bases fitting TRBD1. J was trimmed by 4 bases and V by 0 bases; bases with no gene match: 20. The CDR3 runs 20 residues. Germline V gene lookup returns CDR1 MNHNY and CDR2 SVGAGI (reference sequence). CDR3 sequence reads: CASSYSASVSRQGRRYGYTF. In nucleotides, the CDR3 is TGTGCCAGCAGTTACTCGGCCTCGGTGAGCCGACAGGGCAGACGCTATGGCTACACCTTC.

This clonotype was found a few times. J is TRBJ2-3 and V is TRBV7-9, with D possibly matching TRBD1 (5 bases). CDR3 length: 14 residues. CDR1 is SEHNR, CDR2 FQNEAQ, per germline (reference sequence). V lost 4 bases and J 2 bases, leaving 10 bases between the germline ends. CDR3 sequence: CASSSDTTTDTQYF. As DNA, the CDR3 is TGTGCCAGCAGCTCGGACACCACCACAGATACGCAGTATTTT.

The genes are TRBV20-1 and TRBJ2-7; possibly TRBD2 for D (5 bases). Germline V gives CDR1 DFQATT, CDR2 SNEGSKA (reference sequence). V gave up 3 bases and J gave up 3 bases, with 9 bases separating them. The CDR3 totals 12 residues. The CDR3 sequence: CSASNRGYEQYF. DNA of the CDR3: TGCAGTGCTAGTAACCGGGGCTACGAGCAGTACTTC.

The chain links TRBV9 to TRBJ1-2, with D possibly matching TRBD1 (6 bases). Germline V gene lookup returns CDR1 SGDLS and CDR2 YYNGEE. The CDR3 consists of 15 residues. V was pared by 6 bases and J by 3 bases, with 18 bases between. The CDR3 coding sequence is TGTGCCAGCACCCGACCCGGACAGTCGTACTATGGCTACACCTTC. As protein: CASTRPGQSYYGYTF.

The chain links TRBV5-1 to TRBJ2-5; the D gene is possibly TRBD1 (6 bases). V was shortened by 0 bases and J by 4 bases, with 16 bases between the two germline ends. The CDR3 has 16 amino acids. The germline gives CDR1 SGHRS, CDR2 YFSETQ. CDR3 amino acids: CASSLAGQGMGETQYF. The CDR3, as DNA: TGCGCCAGCAGCTTGGCCGGGCAGGGGATGGGAGAGACCCAGTACTTC.

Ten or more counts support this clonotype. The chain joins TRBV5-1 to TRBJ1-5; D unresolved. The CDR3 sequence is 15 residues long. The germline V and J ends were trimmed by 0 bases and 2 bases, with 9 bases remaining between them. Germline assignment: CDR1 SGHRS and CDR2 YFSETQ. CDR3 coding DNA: TGCGCCAGCAGCTTGGCCGGGTCAGGCAATCAGCCCCAGCATTTT. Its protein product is CASSLAGSGNQPQHF.

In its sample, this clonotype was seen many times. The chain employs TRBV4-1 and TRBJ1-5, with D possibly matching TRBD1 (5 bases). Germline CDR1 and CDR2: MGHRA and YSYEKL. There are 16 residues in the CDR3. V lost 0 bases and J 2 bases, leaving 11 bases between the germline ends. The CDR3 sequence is CASSQDRERGNQPQHF. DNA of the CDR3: TGCGCCAGCAGCCAAGACAGGGAGCGAGGCAATCAGCCCCAGCATTTT.

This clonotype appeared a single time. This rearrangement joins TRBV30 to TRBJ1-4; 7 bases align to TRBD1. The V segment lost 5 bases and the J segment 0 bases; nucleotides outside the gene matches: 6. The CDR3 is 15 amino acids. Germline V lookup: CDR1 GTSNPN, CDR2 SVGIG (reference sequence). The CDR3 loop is CAWLPRGATNEKLFF. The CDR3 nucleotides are TGTGCCTGGCTACCCAGGGGGGCAACTAATGAAAAACTGTTTTTT.

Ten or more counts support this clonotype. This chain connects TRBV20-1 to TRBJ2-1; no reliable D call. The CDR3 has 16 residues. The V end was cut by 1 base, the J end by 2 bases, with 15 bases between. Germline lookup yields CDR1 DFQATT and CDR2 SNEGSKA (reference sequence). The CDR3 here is CSARALDVSPYNEQFF. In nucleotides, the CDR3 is TGCAGTGCTAGAGCCCTGGACGTCAGCCCCTACAATGAGCAGTTCTTC.

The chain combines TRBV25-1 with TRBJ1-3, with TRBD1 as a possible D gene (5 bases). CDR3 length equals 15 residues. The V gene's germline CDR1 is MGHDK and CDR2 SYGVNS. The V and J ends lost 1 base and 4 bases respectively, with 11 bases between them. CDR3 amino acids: CASSEWGQTGNTIYF. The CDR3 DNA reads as TGTGCCAGCAGTGAATGGGGCCAAACGGGAAACACCATATATTTT. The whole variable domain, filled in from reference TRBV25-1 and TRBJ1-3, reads EADIYQTPRYLVIGTGKKITLECSQTMGHDKMYWYQQDPGMELHLIHYSYGVNSTEKGDLSSESTVSRIRTEHFPLTLESARPSHTSQYLCASSEWGQTGNTIYFGEGSWLTVV.

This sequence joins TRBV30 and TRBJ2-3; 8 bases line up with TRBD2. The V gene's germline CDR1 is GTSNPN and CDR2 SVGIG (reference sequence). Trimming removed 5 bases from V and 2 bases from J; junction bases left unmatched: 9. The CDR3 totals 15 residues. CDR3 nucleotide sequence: TGTGCCTGGGGTGATCTAGCGGGCCACACAGATACGCAGTATTTT. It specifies CAWGDLAGHTDTQYF.

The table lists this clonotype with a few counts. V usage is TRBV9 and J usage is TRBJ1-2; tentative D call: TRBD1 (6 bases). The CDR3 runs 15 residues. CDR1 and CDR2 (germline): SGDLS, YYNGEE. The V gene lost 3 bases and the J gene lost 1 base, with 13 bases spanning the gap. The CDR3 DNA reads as TGTGCCAGCAGCGATCGGACAGACGATAACTATGGCTACACCTTC. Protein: CASSDRTDDNYGYTF.

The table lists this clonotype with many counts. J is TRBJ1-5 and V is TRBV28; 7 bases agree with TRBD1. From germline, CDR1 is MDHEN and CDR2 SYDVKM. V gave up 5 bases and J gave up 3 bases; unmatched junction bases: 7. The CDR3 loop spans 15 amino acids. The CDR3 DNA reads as TGTGCCAGCAGTCTCAGGGGGAATTACAATCAGCCCCAGCATTTT. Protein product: CASSLRGNYNQPQHF.

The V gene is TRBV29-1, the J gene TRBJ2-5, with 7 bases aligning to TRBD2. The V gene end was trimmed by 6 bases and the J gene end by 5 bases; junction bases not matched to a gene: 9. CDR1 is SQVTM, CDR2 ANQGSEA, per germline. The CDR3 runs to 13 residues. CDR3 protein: CSVGEGPTETQYF. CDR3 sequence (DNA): TGCAGCGTAGGGGAGGGGCCGACGGAGACCCAGTACTTC. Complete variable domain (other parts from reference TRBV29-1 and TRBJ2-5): SAVISQKPSRDICQRGTSLTIQCQVDSQVTMMFWYRQQPGQSLTLIATANQGSEATYESGFVIDKFPISRPNLTFSTLTVSNMSPEDSSIYLCSVGEGPTETQYFGPGTRLLVL.

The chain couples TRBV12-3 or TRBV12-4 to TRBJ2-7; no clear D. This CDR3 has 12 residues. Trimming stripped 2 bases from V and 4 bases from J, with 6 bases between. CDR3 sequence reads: CASSLQVYEQYF. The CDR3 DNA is TGTGCCAGCAGTTTACAGGTTTACGAGCAGTACTTC.

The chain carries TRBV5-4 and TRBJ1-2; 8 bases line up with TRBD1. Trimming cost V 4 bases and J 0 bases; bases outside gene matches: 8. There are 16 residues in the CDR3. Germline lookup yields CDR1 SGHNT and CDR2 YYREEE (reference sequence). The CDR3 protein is CASSPGQGWPNYGYTF. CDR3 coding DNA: TGTGCCAGCAGCCCCGGACAGGGATGGCCTAACTATGGCTACACCTTC.

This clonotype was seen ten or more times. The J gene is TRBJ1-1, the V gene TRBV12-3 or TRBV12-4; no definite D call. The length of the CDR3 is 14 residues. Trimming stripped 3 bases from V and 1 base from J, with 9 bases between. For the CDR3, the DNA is TGTGCCAGCAGTTTTCGCCCGTGGAACACTGAAGCTTTCTTT. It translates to CASSFRPWNTEAFF.

CDR3 sequence: CASRKRLAGETDTQYF. Here the CDR3 DNA reads TGCGCCAGCAGGAAACGACTAGCGGGGGAGACAGATACGCAGTATTTT. This rearrangement joins TRBV4-1 to TRBJ2-3; 12 bases align to TRBD2. The CDR3 has 16 residues. The trim removed 6 bases at V and 3 bases at J, leaving 7 bases unmatched. The germline V gene has CDR1 MGHRA and CDR2 YSYEKL.

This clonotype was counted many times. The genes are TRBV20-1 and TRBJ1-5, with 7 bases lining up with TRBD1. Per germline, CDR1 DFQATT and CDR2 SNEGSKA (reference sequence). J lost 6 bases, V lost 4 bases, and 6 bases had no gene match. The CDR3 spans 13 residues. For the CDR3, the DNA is TGCAGTGCTACTCAGGGGGGCGGTCAGCCCCAGCATTTT. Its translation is CSATQGGGQPQHF.

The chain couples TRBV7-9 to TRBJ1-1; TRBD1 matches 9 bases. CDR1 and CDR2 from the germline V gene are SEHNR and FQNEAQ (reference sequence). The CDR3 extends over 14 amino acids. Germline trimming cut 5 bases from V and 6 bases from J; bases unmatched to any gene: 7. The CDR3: CASSKTTGGPEAFF. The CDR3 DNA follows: TGTGCCAGCAGCAAAACCACAGGGGGCCCTGAAGCTTTCTTT.

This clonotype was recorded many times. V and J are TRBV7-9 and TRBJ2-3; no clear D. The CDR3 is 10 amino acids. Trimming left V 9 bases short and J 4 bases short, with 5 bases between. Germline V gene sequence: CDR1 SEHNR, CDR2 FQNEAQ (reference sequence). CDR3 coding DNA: TGTGCCAGGGAACCAGATACGCAGTATTTT. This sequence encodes CAREPDTQYF.

This CDR3 reads CASSLGVAGQIGRETQYF. The CDR3 DNA sequence: TGCGCCAGCAGCTTGGGAGTCGCCGGGCAGATCGGTCGGGAGACCCAGTACTTC. The rearrangement links TRBV5-1 to TRBJ2-5; D ambiguous. From germline, CDR1 is SGHRS and CDR2 YFSETQ. The germline V and J ends were trimmed by 0 bases and 5 bases, with 23 bases remaining between them. The CDR3 has 18 residues.

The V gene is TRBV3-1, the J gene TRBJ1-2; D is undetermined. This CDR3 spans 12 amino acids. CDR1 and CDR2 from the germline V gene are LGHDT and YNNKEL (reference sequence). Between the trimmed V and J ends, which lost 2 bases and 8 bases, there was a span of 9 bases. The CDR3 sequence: CASSQWEVGYTF. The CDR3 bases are TGTGCCAGCAGCCAATGGGAGGTCGGCTACACCTTC.

CDR3: CASSRGQNYTF. The CDR3 DNA reads as TGTGCCAGCAGCCGGGGACAAAACTACACCTTC. This chain connects TRBV12-3 or TRBV12-4 to TRBJ1-2; perhaps TRBD1 as D (6 bases). This CDR3 is built from 11 residues. Trimming shortened V by 6 bases and J by 10 bases, and 12 bases separated the two germline ends.

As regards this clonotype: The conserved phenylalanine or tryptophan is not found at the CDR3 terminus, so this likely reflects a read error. The DNA of the CDR3 is TGTGCCAGCTCACCAGCTCCCGTGGGAGTCACTGAAGCTTTCCTT. Translated: CASSPAPVGVTEAFL. The rearrangement links TRBV18 to TRBJ1-1; D is undetermined. The CDR3 totals 15 residues. Germline V gives CDR1 KGHSH, CDR2 LQKENI. V was clipped by 2 bases and J by 4 bases, with 14 bases between them.

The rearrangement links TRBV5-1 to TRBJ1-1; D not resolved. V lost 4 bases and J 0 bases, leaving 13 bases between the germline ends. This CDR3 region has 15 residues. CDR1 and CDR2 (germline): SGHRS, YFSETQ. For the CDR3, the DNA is TGCGCCAGCAGCCCCGAGGGTCCGATGAACACTGAAGCTTTCTTT. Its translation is CASSPEGPMNTEAFF.

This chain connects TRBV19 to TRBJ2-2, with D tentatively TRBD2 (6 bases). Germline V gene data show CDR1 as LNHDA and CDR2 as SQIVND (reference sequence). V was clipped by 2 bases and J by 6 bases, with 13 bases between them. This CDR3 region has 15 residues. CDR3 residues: CASSIRRGYPGELFF. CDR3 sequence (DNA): TGTGCCAGTAGTATACGTCGGGGGTATCCCGGGGAGCTGTTTTTT.

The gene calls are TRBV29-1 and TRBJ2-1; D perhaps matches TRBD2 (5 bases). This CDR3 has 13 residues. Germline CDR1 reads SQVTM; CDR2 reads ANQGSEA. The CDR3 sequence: CSQADGAYNEQFF. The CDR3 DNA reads TGCAGTCAAGCGGACGGAGCCTACAATGAGCAGTTCTTC.

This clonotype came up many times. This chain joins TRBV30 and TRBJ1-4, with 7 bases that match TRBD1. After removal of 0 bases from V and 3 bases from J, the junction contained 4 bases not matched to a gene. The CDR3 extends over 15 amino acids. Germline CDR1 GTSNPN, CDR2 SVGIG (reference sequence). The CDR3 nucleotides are TGTGCCTGGAGTGTAGGGGGACAGCCTAATGAAAAACTGTTTTTT. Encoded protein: CAWSVGGQPNEKLFF.

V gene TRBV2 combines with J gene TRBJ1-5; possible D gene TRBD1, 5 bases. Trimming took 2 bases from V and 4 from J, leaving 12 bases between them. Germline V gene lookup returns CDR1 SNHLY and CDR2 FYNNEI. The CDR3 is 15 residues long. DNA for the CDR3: TGTGCCAGCAGTGAACCGGGACCCAGTAATCAGCCCCAGCATTTT. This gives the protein CASSEPGPSNQPQHF. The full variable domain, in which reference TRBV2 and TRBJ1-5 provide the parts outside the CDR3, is EPEVTQTPSHQVTQMGQEVILRCVPISNHLYFYWYRQILGQKVEFLVSFYNNEISEKSEIFDDQFSVERPDGSNFTLKIRSTKLEDSAMYFCASSEPGPSNQPQHFGDGTRLSIL.